Shown below are 13 T cell receptor beta chains from a single sample sequenced in a study of Tregs in tolerant kidney transplant recipients. This table comes from immunoSEQ multiplex PCR, and its TCRdb copy is limited to in-frame clones, with some not included. The table shows some 80,000 clones, with about 98% occurring only once. Source: CD4+ T cells from blood, taken before the transplant. The origin of the receptors is a human donor who received a combined kidney and bone marrow transplant.

J is TRBJ1-2 and V is TRBV28; perhaps TRBD1 as D (6 bases). The V and J ends lost 4 bases and 8 bases respectively, with 11 bases between them. This CDR3 has 12 amino acids. Germline CDR1 MDHEN, CDR2 SYDVKM. CDR3: CASSSTGLGYTF. CDR3 nucleotide sequence: TGTGCCAGCAGTTCCACAGGGTTAGGCTACACCTTC.

This chain uses TRBV29-1 with TRBJ2-3, with 10 bases matching TRBD2. With 0 bases clipped from V and 9 bases from J, the junction kept 9 bases outside the gene matches. CDR1 and CDR2 from the germline V gene are SQVTM and ANQGSEA. The CDR3 is made up of 15 amino acids. CDR3 DNA sequence: TGCAGCGTTGAAGACCTAGCGGGGGTTGGAGGAACGCAGTATTTT. Protein: CSVEDLAGVGGTQYF.

J is TRBJ2-1 and V is TRBV5-1; weak D call: TRBD2 (6 bases). The CDR3 has 17 residues. The ends were cut back, 3 bases at V and 3 bases at J, with 19 bases in the middle. Germline CDR1 reads SGHRS; CDR2 reads YFSETQ. Here the CDR3 reads CASSSPGTGGIYNEQFF. The CDR3 DNA is TGCGCCAGCAGCTCCCCGGGTACCGGGGGAATCTACAATGAGCAGTTCTTC.

The chain uses TRBV5-1 and TRBJ2-1, with D tentatively TRBD2 (5 bases). This CDR3 is built from 15 residues. V shed 1 base and J shed 6 bases, with 14 bases lying between them. Germline CDR1 and CDR2: SGHRS and YFSETQ. The CDR3 protein is CASSLSQAVFNEQFF. The DNA of the CDR3 is TGCGCCAGCAGCTTGTCCCAAGCGGTCTTCAATGAGCAGTTCTTC.

The chain combines TRBV5-1 with TRBJ2-5; 11 bases line up with TRBD2. The CDR3 sequence is 18 residues long. V gave up 0 bases and J gave up 1 base; unmatched junction bases: 8. CDR1 SGHRS and CDR2 YFSETQ come from the germline V gene. The CDR3: CASSLATSGSLLQETQYF. The CDR3 DNA reads as TGCGCCAGCAGCTTGGCTACTAGCGGGAGTCTCCTCCAAGAGACCCAGTACTTC.

J is TRBJ2-7 and V is TRBV28; the match to TRBD2 covers 11 bases. The CDR3 extends over 20 amino acids. The trim removed 7 bases at V and 2 bases at J, leaving 22 bases unmatched. CDR1 is MDHEN and CDR2 is SYDVKM in the germline V gene. CDR3 region: CASTPTGTSGGRTVPYEQYF. CDR3 nucleotide sequence: TGTGCCAGCACTCCCACCGGTACTAGCGGGGGCCGAACCGTACCCTACGAGCAGTACTTC.

J is TRBJ1-6 and V is TRBV10-3, with 10 bases aligning to TRBD1. This CDR3 has 19 amino acids. CDR1 is ENHRY, CDR2 SYGVKD, per germline. V dropped 2 bases and J dropped 2; count of bases not matched to a gene: 9. The CDR3 loop reads CAISERGTGAWTYNSPLHF. The CDR3, as DNA: TGTGCCATCAGTGAGAGGGGGACAGGGGCGTGGACCTATAATTCACCCCTCCACTTT.

The chain is built from TRBV4-3 and TRBJ2-7; TRBD2 might be the D (6 bases). This CDR3 is 15 amino acids long. V was cut by 0 bases and J by 0 bases, with 9 bases left in between. The germline CDR1 and CDR2 sequences are LGHNA and YSLEER. The CDR3 coding sequence is TGCGCCAGCAGCCAAGATGGGAGGAGCTCCTACGAGCAGTACTTC. Its protein is CASSQDGRSSYEQYF.

The J gene is TRBJ1-2, the V gene TRBV6-5; 8 positions match TRBD1. Trimming cost V 1 base and J 8 bases; bases outside gene matches: 12. Germline V CDR1 and CDR2: MNHEY, SVGAGI. CDR3 length equals 16 residues. CDR3 DNA: TGTGCCAGCAGTTACTTCGGACAGGGAAACCGTGGCGGCTACACCTTC. Translating it yields CASSYFGQGNRGGYTF.

V is TRBV6-9 and J is TRBJ1-6; 7 nucleotides align to TRBD1. Germline values: CDR1 MNHGY, CDR2 SVAAGI. The CDR3 has 16 residues. V lost 9 bases to trimming and J lost 9 bases; unmatched junction nucleotides: 17. CDR3 sequence (DNA): TGTGCCAGGTCCCCCCACCTAGACAGGGAAAGTTCACCCCTCCACTTT. Translation: CARSPHLDRESSPLHF.

The gene calls are TRBV18 and TRBJ1-1; D gene uncertain. The V end was cut by 3 bases, the J end by 7 bases, with 12 bases between. Germline assignment: CDR1 KGHSH and CDR2 LQKENI. This CDR3 is built from 13 residues. As DNA, the CDR3 is TGTGCCAGCTCACCGGACCGGGAGGGTGAAGCTTTCTTT. Translation gives CASSPDREGEAFF. The full variable domain, completed using reference TRBV18 and TRBJ1-1, is NAGVMQNPRHLVRRRGQEARLRCSPMKGHSHVYWYRQLPEEGLKFMVYLQKENIIDESGMPKERFSAEFPKEGPSILRIQQVVRGDSAAYFCASSPDREGEAFFGQGTRLTVV.

V and J are TRBV7-3 and TRBJ1-2; perhaps TRBD1 as D (6 bases). Germline-derived CDR1 and CDR2 are SGHTA and FQGTGA. The ends were cut back, 3 bases at V and 8 bases at J, with 13 bases in the middle. CDR3 length equals 13 residues. CDR3 DNA: TGTGCCAGCAGCTTTAACAGGGTTCTCGGCTACACCTTC. This gives the protein CASSFNRVLGYTF.

The chain employs TRBV19 and TRBJ2-3; 7 nucleotides agree with TRBD1. The CDR3 totals 15 residues. J lost 8 bases, V lost 11 bases, and 19 bases had no gene match. The germline gives CDR1 LNHDA, CDR2 SQIVND (reference sequence). The CDR3 protein is CACSPVTGTIRTQYF. The CDR3 region has the DNA TGTGCCTGCAGCCCTGTGACAGGGACGATACGTACGCAGTATTTT.